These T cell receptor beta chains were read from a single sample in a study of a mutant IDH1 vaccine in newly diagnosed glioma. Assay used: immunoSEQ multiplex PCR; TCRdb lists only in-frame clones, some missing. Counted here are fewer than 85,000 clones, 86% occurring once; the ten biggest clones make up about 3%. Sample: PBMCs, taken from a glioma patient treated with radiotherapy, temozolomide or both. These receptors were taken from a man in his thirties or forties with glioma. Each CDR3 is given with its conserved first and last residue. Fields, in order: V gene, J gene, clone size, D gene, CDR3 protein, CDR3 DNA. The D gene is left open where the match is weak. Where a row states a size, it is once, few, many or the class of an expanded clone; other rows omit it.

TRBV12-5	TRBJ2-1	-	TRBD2	CASAAGGYNEQFF	TGTGCTAGTGCAGCGGGGGGTTACAATGAGCAGTTCTTC
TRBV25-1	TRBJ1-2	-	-	CASADTGGRNTF	TGTGCCAGCGCCGATACCGGCGGGCGGAACACCTTC
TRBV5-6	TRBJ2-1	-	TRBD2	CASSLYSGGPGRVEQFF	TGTGCCAGCAGCTTGTATAGCGGGGGGCCAGGAAGGGTTGAGCAGTTCTTC
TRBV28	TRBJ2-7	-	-	CASSLQGAYEQYF	TGTGCCAGCAGTTTACAAGGGGCCTACGAGCAGTACTTC
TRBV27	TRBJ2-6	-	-	CASSSPRRAGANVLTF	TGTGCCAGCAGTTCCCCCCGCCGGGCTGGGGCCAACGTCCTGACTTTC
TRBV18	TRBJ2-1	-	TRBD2	CASSPPNSGGNRANEQFF	TGTGCCAGCTCACCACCGAATAGCGGGGGGAATCGGGCGAATGAGCAGTTCTTC
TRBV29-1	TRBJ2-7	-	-	CSVTRAYEQYF	TGCAGCGTTACTAGAGCCTACGAGCAGTACTTC
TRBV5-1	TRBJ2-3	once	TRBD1	CASSLRQGQTDTQYF	TGCGCCAGCAGCTTACGACAGGGGCAAACAGATACGCAGTATTTT
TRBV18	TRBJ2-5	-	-	CASSPLGSQETQYF	TGTGCCAGCTCACCGTTAGGCAGCCAAGAGACCCAGTACTTC
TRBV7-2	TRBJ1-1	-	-	CASSLERGTEAFF	TGTGCCAGCAGTCTAGAAAGGGGGACTGAAGCTTTCTTT
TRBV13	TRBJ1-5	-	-	CASSLGAQPQHF	TGTGCCAGCAGCTTAGGGGCCCAGCCCCAGCATTTT
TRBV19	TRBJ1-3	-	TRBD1	CASSTTGGSGNTIYF	TGTGCCAGTAGTACAACAGGGGGCTCTGGAAACACCATATATTTT
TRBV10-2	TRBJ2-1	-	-	CASSESGTSSYNEQFF	TGCGCCAGCAGCGAAAGTGGAACAAGCTCCTACAATGAGCAGTTCTTC
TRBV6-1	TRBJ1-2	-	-	CASRRGPRGYGYTF	TGTGCCAGCAGAAGGGGACCCAGGGGTTACGGCTACACCTTC
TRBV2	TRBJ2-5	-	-	CASSESRARGETQYF	TGTGCCAGCAGTGAAAGCAGGGCGCGGGGAGAGACCCAGTACTTC
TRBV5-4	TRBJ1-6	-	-	CASSLVNSPLHF	TGTGCCAGCAGCTTGGTAAACTCACCCCTCCACTTT
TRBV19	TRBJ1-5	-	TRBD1	CASSIDLDRGNQPQHF	TGTGCCAGTAGTATAGATCTGGACAGGGGGAATCAGCCCCAGCATTTT
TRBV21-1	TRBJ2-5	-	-	CASSKHNRSKETQYF	TGTGCCAGCAGCAAACACAACAGGAGCAAAGAGACCCAGTACTTC
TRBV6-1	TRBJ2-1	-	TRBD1	CASGGGQGYNEQFF	TGTGCCAGTGGCGGCGGACAGGGCTACAATGAGCAGTTCTTC
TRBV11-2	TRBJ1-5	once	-	CAISLNRVNQPQHF	TGTGCCATCAGTCTCAACAGGGTTAATCAGCCCCAGCATTTT
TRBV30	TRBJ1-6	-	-	CASGTYNSPLHF	TGTGCCTCCGGGACATATAATTCACCCCTCCACTTT
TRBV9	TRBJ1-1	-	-	CASSVGAQGNTEAFF	TGTGCCAGCAGCGTAGGGGCACAGGGGAACACTGAAGCTTTCTTT
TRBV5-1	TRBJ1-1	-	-	CASGSGQLNTEAFF	TGCGCCAGCGGGTCAGGACAGTTGAACACTGAAGCTTTCTTT
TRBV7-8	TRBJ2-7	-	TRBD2	CASSSSGEIYEQYF	TGTGCCAGCAGCTCTAGCGGGGAGATCTACGAGCAGTACTTC
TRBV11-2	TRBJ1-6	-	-	CASSSGFSYNSPLHF	TGTGCCAGCAGCTCAGGGTTCTCCTATAATTCACCCCTCCACTTT
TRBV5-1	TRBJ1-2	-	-	CASSLEARGQYGYTF	TGCGCCAGCAGCTTGGAGGCCAGGGGCCAATATGGCTACACCTTC
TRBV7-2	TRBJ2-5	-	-	CASSPRTQETQYF	TGTGCCAGCAGCCCAAGGACCCAAGAGACCCAGTACTTC
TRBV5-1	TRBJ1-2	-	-	CASSLTGKFYGYTF	TGCGCCAGCAGCTTAACCGGGAAGTTCTATGGCTACACCTTC
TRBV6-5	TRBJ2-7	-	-	CASSGARISYEQYF	TGTGCCAGCAGTGGGGCTCGGATCTCCTACGAGCAGTACTTC
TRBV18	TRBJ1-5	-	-	CASSPLRQDGSNQPQHF	TGTGCCAGCTCACCCCTCAGACAGGATGGGAGCAATCAGCCCCAGCATTTT
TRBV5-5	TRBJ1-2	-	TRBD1	CASSFGWTGLDYGYTF	TGTGCCAGCAGTTTCGGTTGGACAGGGTTAGACTATGGCTACACCTTC
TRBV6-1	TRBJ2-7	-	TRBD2	CASSEGTSGGDEQYF	TGTGCCAGCAGTGAAGGGACTAGCGGGGGGGACGAGCAGTACTTC
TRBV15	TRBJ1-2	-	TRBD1	CATSRPGQLMLGYGYTF	TGTGCCACCAGCAGGCCGGGACAGTTAATGCTCGGCTATGGCTACACCTTC
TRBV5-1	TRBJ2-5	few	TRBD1	CASSLGGQGIETQYF	TGCGCCAGCAGCTTGGGGGGACAGGGGATAGAGACCCAGTACTTC
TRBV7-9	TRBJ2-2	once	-	CASSPLGRYTGELFF	TGTGCCAGCAGCCCCTTAGGACGGTACACCGGGGAGCTGTTTTTT
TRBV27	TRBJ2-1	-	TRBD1	CASSDDRDEQFF	TGTGCCAGCAGTGACGACAGGGACGAGCAGTTCTTC
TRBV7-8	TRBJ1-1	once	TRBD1	CASKPGQLNTEAFF	TGTGCCAGCAAGCCGGGACAGTTGAACACTGAAGCTTTCTTT
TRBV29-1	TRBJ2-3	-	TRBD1	CSVGDRGPNTDTQYF	TGCAGCGTGGGGGACAGGGGTCCTAACACAGATACGCAGTATTTT
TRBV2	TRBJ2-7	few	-	CATRWLSYEQYF	TGTGCCACTAGATGGCTCTCCTACGAGCAGTACTTC